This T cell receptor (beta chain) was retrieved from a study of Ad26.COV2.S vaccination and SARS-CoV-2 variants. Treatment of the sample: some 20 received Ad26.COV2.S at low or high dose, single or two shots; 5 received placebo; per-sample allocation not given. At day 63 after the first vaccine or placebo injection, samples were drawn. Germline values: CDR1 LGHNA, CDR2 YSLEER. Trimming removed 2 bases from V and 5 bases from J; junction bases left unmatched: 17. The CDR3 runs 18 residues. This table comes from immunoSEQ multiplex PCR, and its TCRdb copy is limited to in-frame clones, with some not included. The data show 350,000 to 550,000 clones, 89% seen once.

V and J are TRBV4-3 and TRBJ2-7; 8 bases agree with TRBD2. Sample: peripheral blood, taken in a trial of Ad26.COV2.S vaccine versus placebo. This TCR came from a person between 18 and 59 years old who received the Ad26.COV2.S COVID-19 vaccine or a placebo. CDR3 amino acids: CASSQPTGGPPLLDEQYV. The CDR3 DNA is TGCGCCAGCAGCCAACCGACGGGAGGGCCCCCCCTCCTGGACGAGCAGTACGTC.